This TCR beta chain stems from a study of cytomegalovirus exposure and HLA in healthy donors. Vbeta (60) and Jbeta (13) primers were used in the PCR. Assay: immunoSEQ multiplex PCR; the TCRdb copy retains only in-frame clones and omits some. The sample has over 150,000 clones, around 80% seen once. In germline, CDR1 is MDHEN, CDR2 SYDVKM. V gave up 7 bases and J gave up 5 bases; unmatched junction bases: 7. The length of the CDR3 is 14 residues. V gene TRBV28 combines with J gene TRBJ1-2; 10 bases are shared with TRBD1. The origin of this receptor is a woman between 45 and 65 years old in good health and CMV-seropositive. Sequencing used PBMCs. The CDR3 coding sequence is TGTGCCAGCATTGTGCCGGGACAGGGGTATGGCTACACCTTC. It specifies CASIVPGQGYGYTF.